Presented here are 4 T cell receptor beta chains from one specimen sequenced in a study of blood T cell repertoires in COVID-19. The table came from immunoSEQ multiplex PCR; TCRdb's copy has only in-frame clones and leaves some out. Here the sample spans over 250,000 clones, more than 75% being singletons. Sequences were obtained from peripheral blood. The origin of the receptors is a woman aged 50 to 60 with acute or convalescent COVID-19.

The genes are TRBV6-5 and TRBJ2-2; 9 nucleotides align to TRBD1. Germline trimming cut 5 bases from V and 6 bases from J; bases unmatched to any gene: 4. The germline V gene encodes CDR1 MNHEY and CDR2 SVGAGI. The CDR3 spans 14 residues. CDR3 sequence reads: CASSRQGGAGELFF. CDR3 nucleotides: TGTGCCAGCAGTAGACAGGGGGGGGCCGGGGAGCTGTTTTTT.

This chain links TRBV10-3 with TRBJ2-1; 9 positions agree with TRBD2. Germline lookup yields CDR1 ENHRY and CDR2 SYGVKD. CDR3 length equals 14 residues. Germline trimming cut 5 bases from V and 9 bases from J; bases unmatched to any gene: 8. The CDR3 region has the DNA TGTGCCATCAGTTCGGGACTAGCAGGAGGTGAGCAGTTCTTC. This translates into CAISSGLAGGEQFF.

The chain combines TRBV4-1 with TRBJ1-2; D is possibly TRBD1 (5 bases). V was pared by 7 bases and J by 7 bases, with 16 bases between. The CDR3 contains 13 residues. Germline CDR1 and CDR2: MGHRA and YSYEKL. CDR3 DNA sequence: TGCGCCAGCACCCTCCAATCAGGGTTTGGCTACACCTTC. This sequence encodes CASTLQSGFGYTF.

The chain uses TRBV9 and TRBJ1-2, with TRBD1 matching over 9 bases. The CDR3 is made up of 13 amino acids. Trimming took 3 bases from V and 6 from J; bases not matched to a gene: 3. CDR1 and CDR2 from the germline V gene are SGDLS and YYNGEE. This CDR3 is CASSAGTGNGYTF. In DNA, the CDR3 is TGTGCCAGCAGCGCCGGGACAGGGAATGGCTACACCTTC.